This T cell receptor (beta chain) was sequenced in a study of early stage breast cancer tumors. Study-level background: Most of the 16 invasive tumors were ER+, PR+ and HER2-.

This CDR3 spans 11 amino acids. Per the germline V gene, CDR1 is LNHDA and CDR2 is SQIVND (reference sequence). The ends were cut back, 3 bases at V and 5 bases at J, with 4 bases in the middle. Each sample had two DNA replicates, around 0.45 ug blood or 1.5 ug tissue. TCRdb keeps only in-frame clones here, not all; method: immunoSEQ multiplex PCR. In the table there are just under 30,000 clones, 70% to 90% of which are singletons. Regarding this clone: Its antigen remains unknown.

The study, taken as a whole, reports: Commonly generated sequences made up most enriched TCRB sequences shared between patients.

The receptor was derived from a person in their fifties with breast cancer. The specimen was blood. This chain joins TRBV19 and TRBJ2-5; D unresolved. The CDR3 protein is CASSMGETQYF. Here the CDR3 DNA reads TGTGCCAGTAGTATGGGGGAGACCCAGTACTTC.